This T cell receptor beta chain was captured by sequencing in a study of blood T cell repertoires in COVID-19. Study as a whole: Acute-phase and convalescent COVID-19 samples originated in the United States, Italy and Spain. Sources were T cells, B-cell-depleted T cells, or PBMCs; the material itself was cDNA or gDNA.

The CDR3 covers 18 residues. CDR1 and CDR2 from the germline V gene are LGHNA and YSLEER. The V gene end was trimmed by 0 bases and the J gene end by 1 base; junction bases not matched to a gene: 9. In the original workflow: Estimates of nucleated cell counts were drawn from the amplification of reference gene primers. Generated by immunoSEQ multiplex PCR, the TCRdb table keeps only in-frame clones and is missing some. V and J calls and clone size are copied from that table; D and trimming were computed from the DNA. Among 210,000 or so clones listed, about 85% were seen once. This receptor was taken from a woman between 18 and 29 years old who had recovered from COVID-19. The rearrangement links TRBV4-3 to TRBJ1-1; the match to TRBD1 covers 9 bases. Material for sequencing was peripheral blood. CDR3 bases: TGCGCCAGCAGCCAAGATGGGTACAGGGGGCTCTCGAACACTGAAGCTTTCTTT. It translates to CASSQDGYRGLSNTEAFF.